The text below deals with one TCR beta chain. CDR3 length: 15 amino acids. Trimming removed 2 bases at V and 6 bases at J, with 15 bases between. Germline assignment: CDR1 SGHVS and CDR2 FNYEAQ. The sample belongs to a study of shared clonotypes between healthy human individuals. The data were produced by immunoSEQ multiplex PCR, yet TCRdb's version contains in-frame clones alone and is incomplete. The sample lists 1.5 million to 2.5 million clones, 85% to 95% occurring once. The naive CD8 subset, CD45RO-negative cells positively selected for CCR7, excluded terminally differentiated effector memory CD45RA+ cells.

Sequenced material: naive CD8+ T cells sorted from blood. The source of this sequence is a man between 18 and 29 years old in good health. V usage is TRBV7-6 and J usage is TRBJ2-3; TRBD2 might be the D (6 bases). The DNA for the CDR3 is TGTGCCAGCAGCTTAATCCCGGGAGTCAGGGATACGCAGTATTTT. This sequence encodes CASSLIPGVRDTQYF.